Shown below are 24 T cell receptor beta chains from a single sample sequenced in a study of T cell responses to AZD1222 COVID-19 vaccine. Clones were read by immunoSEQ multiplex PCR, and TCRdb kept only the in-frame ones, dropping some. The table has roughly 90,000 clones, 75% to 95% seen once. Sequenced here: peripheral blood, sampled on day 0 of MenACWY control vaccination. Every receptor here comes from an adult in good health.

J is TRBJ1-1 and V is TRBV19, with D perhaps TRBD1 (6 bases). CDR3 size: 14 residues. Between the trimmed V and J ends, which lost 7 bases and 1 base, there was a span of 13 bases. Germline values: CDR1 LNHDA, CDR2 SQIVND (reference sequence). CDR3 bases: TGTGCCAGTAAACCGACAGGACGGAACACTGAAGCTTTCTTT. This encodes CASKPTGRNTEAFF.

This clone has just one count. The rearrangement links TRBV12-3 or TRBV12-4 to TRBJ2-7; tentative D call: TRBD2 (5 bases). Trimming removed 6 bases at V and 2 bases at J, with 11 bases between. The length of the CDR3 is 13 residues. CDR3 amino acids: CASSGLGAYEQYF. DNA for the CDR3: TGTGCCAGCAGCGGACTGGGAGCCTACGAGCAGTACTTC.

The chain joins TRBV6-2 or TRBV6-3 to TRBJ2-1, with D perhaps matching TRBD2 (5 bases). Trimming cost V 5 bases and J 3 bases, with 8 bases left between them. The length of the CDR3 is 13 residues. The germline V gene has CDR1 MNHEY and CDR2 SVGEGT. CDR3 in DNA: TGTGCCAGCAGTAGCAGCGGCTACAATGAGCAGTTCTTC. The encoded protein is CASSSSGYNEQFF.

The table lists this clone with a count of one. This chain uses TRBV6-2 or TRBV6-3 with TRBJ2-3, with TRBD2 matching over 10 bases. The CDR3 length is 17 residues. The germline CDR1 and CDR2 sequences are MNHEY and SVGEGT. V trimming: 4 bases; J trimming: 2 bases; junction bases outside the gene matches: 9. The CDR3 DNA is TGTGCCAGCAGTTTTCTAGCGGGAGTGGATCCCACAGATACGCAGTATTTT. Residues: CASSFLAGVDPTDTQYF.

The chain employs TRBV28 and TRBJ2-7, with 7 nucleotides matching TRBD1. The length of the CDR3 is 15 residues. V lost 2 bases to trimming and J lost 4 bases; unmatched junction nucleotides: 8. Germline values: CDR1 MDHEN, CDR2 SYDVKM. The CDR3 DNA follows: TGTGCCAGCAGTTTAGTCGGACAGGCGGAATACGAGCAGTACTTC. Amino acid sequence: CASSLVGQAEYEQYF. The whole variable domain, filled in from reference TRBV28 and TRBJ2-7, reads DVKVTQSSRYLVKRTGEKVFLECVQDMDHENMFWYRQDPGLGLRLIYFSYDVKMKEKGDIPEGYSVSREKKERFSLILESASTNQTSMYLCASSLVGQAEYEQYFGPGTRLTVT.

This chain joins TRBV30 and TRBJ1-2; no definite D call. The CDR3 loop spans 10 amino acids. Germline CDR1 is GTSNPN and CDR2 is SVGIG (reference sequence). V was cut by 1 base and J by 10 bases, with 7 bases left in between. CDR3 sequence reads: CAWSGIFYTF. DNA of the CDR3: TGTGCCTGGAGTGGGATTTTCTACACCTTC.

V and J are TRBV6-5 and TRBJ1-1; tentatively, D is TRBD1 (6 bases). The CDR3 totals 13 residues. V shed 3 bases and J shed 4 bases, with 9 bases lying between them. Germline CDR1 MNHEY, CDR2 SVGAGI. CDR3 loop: CASSYSGATEAFF. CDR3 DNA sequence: TGTGCCAGCAGTTATTCGGGGGCCACTGAAGCTTTCTTT.

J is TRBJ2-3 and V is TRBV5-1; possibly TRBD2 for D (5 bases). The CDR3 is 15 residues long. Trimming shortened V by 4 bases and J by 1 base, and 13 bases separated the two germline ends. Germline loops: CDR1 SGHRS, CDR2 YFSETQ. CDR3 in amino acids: CASSPGKGGTDTQYF. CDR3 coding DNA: TGCGCCAGCAGCCCCGGGAAAGGAGGCACAGATACGCAGTATTTT. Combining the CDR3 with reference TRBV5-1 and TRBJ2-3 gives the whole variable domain KAGVTQTPRYLIKTRGQQVTLSCSPISGHRSVSWYQQTPGQGLQFLFEYFSETQRNKGNFPGRFSGRQFSNSRSEMNVSTLELGDSALYLCASSPGKGGTDTQYFGPGTRLTVL.

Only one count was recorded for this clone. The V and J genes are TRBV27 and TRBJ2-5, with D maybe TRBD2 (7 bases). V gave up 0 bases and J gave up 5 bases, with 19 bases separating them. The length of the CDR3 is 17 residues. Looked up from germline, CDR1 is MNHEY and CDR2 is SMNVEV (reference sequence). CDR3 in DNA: TGTGCCAGCAGTTTATCCGGGGGGCTAGCGGCGGCCGAGACCCAGTACTTC. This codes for CASSLSGGLAAAETQYF.

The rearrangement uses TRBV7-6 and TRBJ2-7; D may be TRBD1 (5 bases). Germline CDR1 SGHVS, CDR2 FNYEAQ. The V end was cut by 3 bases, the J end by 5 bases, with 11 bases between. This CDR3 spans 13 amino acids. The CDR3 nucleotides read TGTGCCAGCAGCTTGACTCAGGGCGACGAGCAGTACTTC. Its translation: CASSLTQGDEQYF.

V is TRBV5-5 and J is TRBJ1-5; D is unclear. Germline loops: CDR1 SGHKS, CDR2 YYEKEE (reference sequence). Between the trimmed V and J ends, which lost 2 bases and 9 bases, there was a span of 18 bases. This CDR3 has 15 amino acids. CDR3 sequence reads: CASSFGSIAGSPQHF. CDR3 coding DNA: TGTGCCAGCAGCTTTGGGTCAATTGCGGGATCGCCCCAGCATTTT.

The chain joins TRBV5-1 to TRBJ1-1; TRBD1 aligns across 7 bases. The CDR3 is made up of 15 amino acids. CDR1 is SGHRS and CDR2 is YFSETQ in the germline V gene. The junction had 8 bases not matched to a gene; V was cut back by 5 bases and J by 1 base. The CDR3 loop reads CASSRGGTTNTEAFF. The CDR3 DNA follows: TGCGCCAGCAGTCGAGGGGGCACGACGAACACTGAAGCTTTCTTT.

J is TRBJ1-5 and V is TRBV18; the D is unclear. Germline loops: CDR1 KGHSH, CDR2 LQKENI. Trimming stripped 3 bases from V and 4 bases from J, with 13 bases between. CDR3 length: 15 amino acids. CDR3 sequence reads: CASSPVSGGNQPQHF. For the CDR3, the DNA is TGTGCCAGCTCACCGGTATCGGGTGGGAATCAGCCCCAGCATTTT.

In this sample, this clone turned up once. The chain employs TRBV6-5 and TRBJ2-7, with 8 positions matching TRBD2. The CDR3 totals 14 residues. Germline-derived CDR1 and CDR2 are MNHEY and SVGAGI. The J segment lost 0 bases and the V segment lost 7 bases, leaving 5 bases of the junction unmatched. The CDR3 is CASKRREASYEQYF. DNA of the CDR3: TGTGCCAGCAAGCGGCGGGAGGCCTCCTACGAGCAGTACTTC.

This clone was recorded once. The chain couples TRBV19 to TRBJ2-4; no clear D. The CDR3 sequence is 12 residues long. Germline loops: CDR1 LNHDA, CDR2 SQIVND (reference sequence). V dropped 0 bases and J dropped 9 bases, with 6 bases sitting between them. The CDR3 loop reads CASSIDLGIQYF. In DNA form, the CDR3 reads TGTGCCAGTAGTATAGATCTTGGCATTCAGTACTTC.

CDR3 sequence: CASSLDVRDTIYF. In DNA, the CDR3 is TGCGCCAGCAGCTTGGACGTTAGGGACACCATATATTTT. The V call is TRBV5-1, the J call TRBJ1-3; D gene ambiguous. V lost 0 bases and J lost 8, with 9 bases in between. Germline CDR1 is SGHRS and CDR2 is YFSETQ. CDR3 size: 13 residues.

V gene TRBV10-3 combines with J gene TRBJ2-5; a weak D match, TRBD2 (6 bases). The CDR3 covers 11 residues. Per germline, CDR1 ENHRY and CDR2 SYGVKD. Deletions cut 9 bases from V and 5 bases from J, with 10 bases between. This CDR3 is CAIGGAETQYF. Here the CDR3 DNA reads TGTGCCATAGGAGGGGCGGAGACCCAGTACTTC.

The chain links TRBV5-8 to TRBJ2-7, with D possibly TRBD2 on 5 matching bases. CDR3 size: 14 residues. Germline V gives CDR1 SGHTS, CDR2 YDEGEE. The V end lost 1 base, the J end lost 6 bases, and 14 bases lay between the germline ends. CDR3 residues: CASSLLRESLEQYF. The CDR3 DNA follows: TGTGCCAGCAGCTTGTTGAGGGAAAGCCTCGAGCAGTACTTC.

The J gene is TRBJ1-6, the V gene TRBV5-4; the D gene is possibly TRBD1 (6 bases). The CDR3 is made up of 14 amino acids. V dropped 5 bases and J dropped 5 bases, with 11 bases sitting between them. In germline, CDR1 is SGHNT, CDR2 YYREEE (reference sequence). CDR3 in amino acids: CASSNTGNNSPLHF. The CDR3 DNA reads TGTGCCAGCAGTAATACAGGGAATAATTCACCCCTCCACTTT.

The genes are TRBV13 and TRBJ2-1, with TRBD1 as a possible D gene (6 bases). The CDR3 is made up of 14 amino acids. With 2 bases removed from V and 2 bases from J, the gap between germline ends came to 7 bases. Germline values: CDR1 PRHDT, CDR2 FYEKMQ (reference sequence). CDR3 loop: CASSLRGTYNEQFF. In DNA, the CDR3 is TGTGCCAGCAGCTTAAGGGGGACCTACAATGAGCAGTTCTTC.

In DNA form, the CDR3 reads TGTGCCAGCAGTCGGGGGTCGAACACCGGGGAGCTGTTTTTT. This encodes CASSRGSNTGELFF. V usage is TRBV6-5 and J usage is TRBJ2-2, with D maybe TRBD2 (6 bases). This CDR3 is 14 amino acids long. Germline V gives CDR1 MNHEY, CDR2 SVGAGI. Trimming stripped 5 bases from V and 0 bases from J, with 7 bases between.

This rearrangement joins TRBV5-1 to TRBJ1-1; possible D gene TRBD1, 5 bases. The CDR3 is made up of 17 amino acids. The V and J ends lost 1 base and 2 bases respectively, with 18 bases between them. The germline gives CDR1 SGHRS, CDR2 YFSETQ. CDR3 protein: CASSLRGNRDGNTEAFF. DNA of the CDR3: TGCGCCAGCAGCTTGAGAGGTAACCGGGACGGCAACACTGAAGCTTTCTTT.

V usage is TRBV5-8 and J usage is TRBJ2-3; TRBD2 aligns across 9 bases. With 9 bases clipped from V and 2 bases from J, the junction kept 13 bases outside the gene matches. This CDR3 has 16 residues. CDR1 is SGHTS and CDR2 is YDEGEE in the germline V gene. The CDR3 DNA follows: TGTGCCACCAAAGCGGGCGGGAGGGCCGACACAGATACGCAGTATTTT. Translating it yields CATKAGGRADTDTQYF.

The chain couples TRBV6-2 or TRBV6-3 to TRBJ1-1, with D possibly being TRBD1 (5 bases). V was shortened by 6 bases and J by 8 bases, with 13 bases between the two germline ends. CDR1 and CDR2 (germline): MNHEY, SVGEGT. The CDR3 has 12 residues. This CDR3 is CASSFIGGEAFF. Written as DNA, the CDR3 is TGTGCCAGCAGCTTTATCGGGGGAGAAGCTTTCTTT.